This T cell receptor (beta chain) was documented in a study of OX40 agonist ivuxolimab in advanced cancers. Study-wide results and limits: More expanded clones were seen, on average, in CD8+ T cells than in CD4+.

Germline lookup yields CDR1 SGDLS and CDR2 YYNGEE. V lost 3 bases and J lost 5; bases outside the gene matches: 7. This CDR3 is 15 amino acids long. In regard to this clone: Its antigen is not identified.

Sequencing was performed with immunoSEQ multiplex PCR; in TCRdb, only in-frame clones are kept and a portion is missing. The table shows 22,000 or so clones, with more than 80% occurring only once. The material was CD4+ or CD8+ T cells sorted from blood, obtained in a trial of the OX40 agonist ivuxolimab. This TCR derives from an adult with an advanced solid tumor such as melanoma, head and neck, liver or kidney cancer. V and J are TRBV9 and TRBJ2-1; 8 bases agree with TRBD2. Written as DNA, the CDR3 is TGTGCCAGCAGCGCAAGCGGGAGTTGGGACAATGAGCAGTTCTTC. Translation gives CASSASGSWDNEQFF.